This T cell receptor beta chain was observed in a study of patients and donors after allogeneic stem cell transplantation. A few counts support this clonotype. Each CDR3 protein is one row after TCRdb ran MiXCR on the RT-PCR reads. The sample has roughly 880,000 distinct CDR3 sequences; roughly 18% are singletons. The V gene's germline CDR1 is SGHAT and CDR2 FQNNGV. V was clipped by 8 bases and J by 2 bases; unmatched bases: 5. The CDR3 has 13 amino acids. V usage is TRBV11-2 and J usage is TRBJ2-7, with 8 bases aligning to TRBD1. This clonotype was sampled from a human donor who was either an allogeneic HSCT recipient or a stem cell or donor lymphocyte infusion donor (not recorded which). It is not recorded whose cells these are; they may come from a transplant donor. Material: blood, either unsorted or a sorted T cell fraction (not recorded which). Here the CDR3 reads CASAQGAAYEQYF. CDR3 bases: TGTGCCAGCGCCCAGGGGGCAGCCTACGAGCAGTACTTC.